By share of the sample, the clone carrying this TCR beta chain is medium-sized. Its antigen is not known. CDR3 length: 13 residues. CDR1 and CDR2 (germline): SGHVS, FNYEAQ. Trimming cost V 2 bases and J 6 bases, with 11 bases left between them. Live CD3+CD8+TCRalphabeta+ cells were sorted into four subsets by PD-1 and/or TIGIT. This sample is part of a study of circulating CD8 cells and anti-PD-1 response in melanoma. Findings and caveats of the study: Subset repertoires were largely private at M1, with under 7.5% shared. TIGIT repertoires were least diverse, DNEG repertoires most diverse.

Using approximately 16 ng of total RNA, TCR libraries were made with the QIAseq Immune Repertoire TCR panel. Via MiXCR, TCRdb re-called the reads, giving one row per CDR3 protein. The table records about 440 distinct CDR3 sequences, around 14% of them present only once. The material was CD8+ T cells from PBMCs, obtained at baseline or after one month of anti-PD-1 therapy (not recorded which). The receptor was isolated from a human donor with melanoma. This chain uses TRBV7-6 with TRBJ2-7; possible D gene TRBD1, 5 bases. The CDR3 nucleotides are TGTGCCAGCAGCTTAAGGCCCCAGGGCGAGCAGTACTTC. Protein sequence: CASSLRPQGEQYF.